The sequence of this T cell receptor (beta chain) was determined in a study of cytomegalovirus exposure and HLA in healthy donors. General observations from the study: Most observed TCR sequences were rare, whereas some public TCRs were detected in many donors. What a later analysis reportedly showed was that an Asian-associated ancestry cluster had fewer N-insertions than the roughly 700-donor mean.

Comments on this clone: Its antigen is as yet unknown.

After removal of 8 bases from V and 4 bases from J, the junction contained 9 bases not matched to a gene. This CDR3 is built from 13 residues. CDR1 is SGHRS, CDR2 YFSETQ, per germline. The PCR ran on 60 Vbeta and 13 Jbeta primers. Measured with immunoSEQ multiplex PCR; TCRdb has only the in-frame clones, and not every one. This table lists just over 20,000 clones. This sequence joins TRBV5-1 and TRBJ2-7, with 7 bases aligning to TRBD1. Sequencing was carried out using PBMCs. This clonotype was sampled from a man aged 55-75 years in good health and CMV-seropositive. The CDR3 nucleotides are TGCGCCAGTACCCTAACAGGGGAATACGAGCAGTACTTC. Its translation is CASTLTGEYEQYF.